The rows below give T cell receptor beta chains drawn from one sample of a study of T cell changes during pregnancy in multiple sclerosis. Produced via immunoSEQ multiplex PCR; TCRdb's table is partial and in-frame only. The sample contains approximately 27,000 clones, roughly nine tenths of which appear only once. Material: CD4+ T cells from peripheral blood mononuclear cells, obtained in the first trimester of pregnancy. These receptors were taken from a female donor with multiple sclerosis, enrolled in a pregnancy study. CDR3s include the opening cysteine and the closing phenylalanine or tryptophan. D genes are given only for firm matches. Only some rows state a clone size, as once, few, many or a class for expanded clones.

len: 14
j_gene: TRBJ1-1
abundance: few
v_gene: TRBV9
d_gene: NA
CDR3aa: CASSVVRGFTEAFF
CDR3nt: TGTGCCAGCAGCGTAGTGCGGGGGTTCACTGAAGCTTTCTTT

len: 12
j_gene: TRBJ1-2
abundance: NA
v_gene: TRBV6-5
d_gene: TRBD1
CDR3aa: CASRGQSYGYTF
CDR3nt: TGTGCCAGCAGGGGACAGTCCTATGGCTACACCTTC

len: 15
j_gene: TRBJ2-1
abundance: once
v_gene: TRBV4-1
d_gene: TRBD1
CDR3aa: CASSQAGTGRNEQFF
CDR3nt: TGCGCCAGCAGCCAAGCCGGGACAGGGAGGAATGAGCAGTTCTTC

len: 15
j_gene: TRBJ2-3
abundance: once
v_gene: TRBV6-5
d_gene: TRBD1
CDR3aa: CASSYVQGAVDTQYF
CDR3nt: TGTGCCAGCAGTTACGTCCAGGGGGCGGTAGATACGCAGTATTTT

len: 13
j_gene: TRBJ2-1
abundance: NA
v_gene: TRBV5-8
d_gene: NA
CDR3aa: CASSLFSRQEQFF
CDR3nt: TGTGCCAGCAGCCTTTTCAGTCGACAGGAGCAGTTCTTC

len: 17
j_gene: TRBJ1-5
abundance: NA
v_gene: TRBV30
d_gene: TRBD1
CDR3aa: CAWSKGSGRGRDQPQHF
CDR3nt: TGTGCCTGGAGTAAGGGAAGTGGTAGGGGGCGAGATCAGCCCCAGCATTTT

len: 15
j_gene: TRBJ2-1
abundance: NA
v_gene: TRBV5-4
d_gene: TRBD2
CDR3aa: CASSLGSGSYNEQFF
CDR3nt: TGTGCCAGCAGCTTGGGCAGCGGGAGCTACAATGAGCAGTTCTTC

len: 12
j_gene: TRBJ1-1
abundance: NA
v_gene: TRBV29-1
d_gene: NA
CDR3aa: CSVDIQDTEAFF
CDR3nt: TGCAGCGTTGATATCCAGGACACTGAAGCTTTCTTT

len: 16
j_gene: TRBJ2-6
abundance: NA
v_gene: TRBV5-1
d_gene: TRBD1
CDR3aa: CASRTGPTSGANVLTF
CDR3nt: TGCGCCTCCAGGACAGGGCCGACCTCTGGGGCCAACGTCCTGACTTTC

len: 13
j_gene: TRBJ1-1
abundance: NA
v_gene: TRBV6-6
d_gene: TRBD1
CDR3aa: CASSRQGRTEAFF
CDR3nt: TGTGCCAGCAGCCGACAGGGGCGCACTGAAGCTTTCTTT

len: 15
j_gene: TRBJ1-2
abundance: NA
v_gene: TRBV7-2
d_gene: TRBD1
CDR3aa: CASSLDRSQSGGYTF
CDR3nt: TGTGCCAGCAGCTTGGACAGGTCGCAGTCGGGGGGCTACACCTTC

len: 14
j_gene: TRBJ2-7
abundance: NA
v_gene: TRBV6-5
d_gene: NA
CDR3aa: CASSSRTAPYEQYF
CDR3nt: TGTGCCAGCAGTAGCCGGACAGCTCCGTACGAGCAGTACTTC

len: 19
j_gene: TRBJ2-6
abundance: NA
v_gene: TRBV4-1
d_gene: TRBD1
CDR3aa: CASSHRRTGYYSGANVLTF
CDR3nt: TGCGCCAGCAGCCACCGTAGGACAGGTTATTACTCTGGGGCCAACGTCCTGACTTTC

len: 15
j_gene: TRBJ2-2
abundance: NA
v_gene: TRBV11-3
d_gene: NA
CDR3aa: CASSHGAVGTGELFF
CDR3nt: TGTGCCAGCAGCCATGGGGCTGTGGGCACCGGGGAGCTGTTTTTT

len: 14
j_gene: TRBJ2-1
abundance: NA
v_gene: TRBV6-6
d_gene: NA
CDR3aa: CASSLANSYNEQFF
CDR3nt: TGTGCCAGCAGTTTAGCGAACTCCTACAATGAGCAGTTCTTC

len: 17
j_gene: TRBJ2-1
abundance: NA
v_gene: TRBV5-5
d_gene: TRBD2
CDR3aa: CASSLEQLRGYGNEQFF
CDR3nt: TGTGCCAGCAGCTTGGAACAACTGCGGGGGTACGGCAATGAGCAGTTCTTC